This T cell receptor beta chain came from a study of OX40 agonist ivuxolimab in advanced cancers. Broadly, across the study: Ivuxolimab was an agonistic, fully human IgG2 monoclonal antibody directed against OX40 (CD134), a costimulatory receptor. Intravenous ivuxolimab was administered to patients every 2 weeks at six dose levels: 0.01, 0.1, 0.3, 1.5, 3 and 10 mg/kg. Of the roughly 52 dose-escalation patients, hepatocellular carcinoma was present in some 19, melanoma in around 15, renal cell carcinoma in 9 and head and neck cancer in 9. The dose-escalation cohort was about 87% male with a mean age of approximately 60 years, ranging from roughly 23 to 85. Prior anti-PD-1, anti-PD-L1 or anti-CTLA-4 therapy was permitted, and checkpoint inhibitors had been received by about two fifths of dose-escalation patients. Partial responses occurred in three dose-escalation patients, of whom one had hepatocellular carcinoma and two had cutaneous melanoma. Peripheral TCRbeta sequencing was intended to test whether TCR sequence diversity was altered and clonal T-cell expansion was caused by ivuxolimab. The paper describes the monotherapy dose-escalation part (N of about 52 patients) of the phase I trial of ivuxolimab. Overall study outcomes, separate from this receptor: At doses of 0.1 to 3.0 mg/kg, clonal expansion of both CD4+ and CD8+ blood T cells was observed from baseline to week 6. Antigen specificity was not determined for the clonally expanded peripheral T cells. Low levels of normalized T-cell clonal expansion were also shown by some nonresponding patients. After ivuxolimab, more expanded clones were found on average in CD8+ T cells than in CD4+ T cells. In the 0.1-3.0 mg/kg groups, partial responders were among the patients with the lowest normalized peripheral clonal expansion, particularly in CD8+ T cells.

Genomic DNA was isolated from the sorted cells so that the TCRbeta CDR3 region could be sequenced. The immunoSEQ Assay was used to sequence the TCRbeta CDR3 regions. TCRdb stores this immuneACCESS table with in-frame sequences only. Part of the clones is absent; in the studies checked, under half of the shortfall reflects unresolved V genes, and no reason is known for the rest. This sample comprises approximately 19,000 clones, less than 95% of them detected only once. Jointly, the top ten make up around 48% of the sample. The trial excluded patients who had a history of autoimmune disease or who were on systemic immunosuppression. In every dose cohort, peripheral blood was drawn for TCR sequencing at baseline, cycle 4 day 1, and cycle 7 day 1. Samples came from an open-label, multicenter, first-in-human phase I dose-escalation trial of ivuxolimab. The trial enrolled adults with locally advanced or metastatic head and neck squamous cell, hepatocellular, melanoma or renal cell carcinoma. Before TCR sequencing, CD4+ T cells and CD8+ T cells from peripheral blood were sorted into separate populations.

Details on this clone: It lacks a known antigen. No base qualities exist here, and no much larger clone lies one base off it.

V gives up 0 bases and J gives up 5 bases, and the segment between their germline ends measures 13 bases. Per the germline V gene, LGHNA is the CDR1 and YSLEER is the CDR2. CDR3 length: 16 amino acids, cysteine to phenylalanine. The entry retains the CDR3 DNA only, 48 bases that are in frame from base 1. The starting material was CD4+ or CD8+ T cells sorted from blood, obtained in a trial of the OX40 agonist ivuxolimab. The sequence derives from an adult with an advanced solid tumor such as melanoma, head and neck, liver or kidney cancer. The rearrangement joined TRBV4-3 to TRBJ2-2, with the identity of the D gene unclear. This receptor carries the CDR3 CASSQEALSGTGELFF. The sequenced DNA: TGCGCCAGCAGCCAAGAAGCGCTTTCCGGGACCGGGGAGCTGTTTTTT.